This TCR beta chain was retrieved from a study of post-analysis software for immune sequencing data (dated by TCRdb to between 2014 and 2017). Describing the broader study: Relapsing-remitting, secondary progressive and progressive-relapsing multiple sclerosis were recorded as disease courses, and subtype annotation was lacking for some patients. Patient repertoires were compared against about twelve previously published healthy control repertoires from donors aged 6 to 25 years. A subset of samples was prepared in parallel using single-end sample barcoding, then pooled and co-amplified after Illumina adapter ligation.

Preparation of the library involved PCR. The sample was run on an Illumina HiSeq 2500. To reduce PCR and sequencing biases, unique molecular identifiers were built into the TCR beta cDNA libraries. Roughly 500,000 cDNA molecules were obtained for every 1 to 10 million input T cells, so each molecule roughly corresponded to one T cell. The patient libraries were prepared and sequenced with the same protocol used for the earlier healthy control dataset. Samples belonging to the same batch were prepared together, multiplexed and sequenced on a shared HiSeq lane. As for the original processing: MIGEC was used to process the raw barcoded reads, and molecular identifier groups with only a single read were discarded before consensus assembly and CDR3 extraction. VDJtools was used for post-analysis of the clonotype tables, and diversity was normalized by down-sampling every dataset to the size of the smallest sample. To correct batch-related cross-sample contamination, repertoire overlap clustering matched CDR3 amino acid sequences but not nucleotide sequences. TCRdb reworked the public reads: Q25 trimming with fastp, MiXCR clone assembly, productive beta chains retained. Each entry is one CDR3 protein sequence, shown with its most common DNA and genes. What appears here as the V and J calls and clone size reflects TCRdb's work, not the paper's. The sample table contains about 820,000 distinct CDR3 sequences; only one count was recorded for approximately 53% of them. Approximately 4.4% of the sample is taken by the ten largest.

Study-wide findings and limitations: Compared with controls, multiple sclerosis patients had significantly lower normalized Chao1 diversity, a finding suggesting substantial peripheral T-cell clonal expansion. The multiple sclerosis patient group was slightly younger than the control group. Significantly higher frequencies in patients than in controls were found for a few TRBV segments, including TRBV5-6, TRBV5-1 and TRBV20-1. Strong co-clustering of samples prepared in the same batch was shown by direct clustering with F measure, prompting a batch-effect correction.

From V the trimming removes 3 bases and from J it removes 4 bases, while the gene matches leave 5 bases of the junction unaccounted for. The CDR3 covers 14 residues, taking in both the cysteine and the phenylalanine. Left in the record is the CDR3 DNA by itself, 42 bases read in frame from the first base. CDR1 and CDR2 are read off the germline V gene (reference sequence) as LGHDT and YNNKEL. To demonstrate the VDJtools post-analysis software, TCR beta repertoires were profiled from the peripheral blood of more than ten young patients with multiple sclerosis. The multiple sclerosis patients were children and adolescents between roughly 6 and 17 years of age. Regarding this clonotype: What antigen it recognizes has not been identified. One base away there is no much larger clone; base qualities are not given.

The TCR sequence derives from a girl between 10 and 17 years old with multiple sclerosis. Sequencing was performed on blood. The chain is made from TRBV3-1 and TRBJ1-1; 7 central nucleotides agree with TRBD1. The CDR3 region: CASSQTDRSTEAFF. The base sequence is TGTGCCAGCAGCCAGACGGACAGGTCCACTGAAGCTTTCTTT.